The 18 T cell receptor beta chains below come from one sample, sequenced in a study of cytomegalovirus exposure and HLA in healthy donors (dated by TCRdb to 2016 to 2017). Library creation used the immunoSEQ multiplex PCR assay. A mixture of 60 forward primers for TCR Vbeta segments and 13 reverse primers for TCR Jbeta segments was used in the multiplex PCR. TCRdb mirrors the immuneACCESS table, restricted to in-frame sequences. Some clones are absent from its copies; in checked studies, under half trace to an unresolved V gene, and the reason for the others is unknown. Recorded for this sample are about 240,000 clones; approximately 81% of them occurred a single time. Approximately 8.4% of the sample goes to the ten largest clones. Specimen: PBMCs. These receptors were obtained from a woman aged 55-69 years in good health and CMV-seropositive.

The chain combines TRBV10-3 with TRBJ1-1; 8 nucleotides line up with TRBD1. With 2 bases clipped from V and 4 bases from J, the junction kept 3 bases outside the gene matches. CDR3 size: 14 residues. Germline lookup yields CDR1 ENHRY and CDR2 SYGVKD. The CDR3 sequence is CAISEDRGVTEAFF. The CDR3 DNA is TGTGCCATCAGTGAGGACAGGGGTGTCACTGAAGCTTTCTTT.

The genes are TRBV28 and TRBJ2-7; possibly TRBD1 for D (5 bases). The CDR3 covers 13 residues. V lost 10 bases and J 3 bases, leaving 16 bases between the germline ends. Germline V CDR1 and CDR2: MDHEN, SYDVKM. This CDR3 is CAIGASSLYEQYF. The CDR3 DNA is TGTGCCATAGGGGCCTCCAGCCTCTACGAGCAGTACTTC.

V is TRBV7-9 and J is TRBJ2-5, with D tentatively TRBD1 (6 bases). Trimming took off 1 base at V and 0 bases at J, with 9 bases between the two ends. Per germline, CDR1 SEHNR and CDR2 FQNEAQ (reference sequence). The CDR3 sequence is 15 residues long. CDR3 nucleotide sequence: TGTGCCAGCAGCTTAGAGGGGGTGTACCAAGAGACCCAGTACTTC. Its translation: CASSLEGVYQETQYF.

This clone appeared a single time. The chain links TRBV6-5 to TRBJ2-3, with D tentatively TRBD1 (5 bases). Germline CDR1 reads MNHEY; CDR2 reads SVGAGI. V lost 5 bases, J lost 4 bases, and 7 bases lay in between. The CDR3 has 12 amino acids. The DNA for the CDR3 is TGTGCCAGCAGTACAGGTCCAGATACGCAGTATTTT. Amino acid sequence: CASSTGPDTQYF.

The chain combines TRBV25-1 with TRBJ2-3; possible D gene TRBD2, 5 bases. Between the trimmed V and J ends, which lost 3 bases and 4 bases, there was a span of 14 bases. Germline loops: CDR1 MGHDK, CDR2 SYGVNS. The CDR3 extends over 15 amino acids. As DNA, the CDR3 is TGTGCCAGCAGTGACCCGGGGAAAAACGCAGATACGCAGTATTTT. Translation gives CASSDPGKNADTQYF.

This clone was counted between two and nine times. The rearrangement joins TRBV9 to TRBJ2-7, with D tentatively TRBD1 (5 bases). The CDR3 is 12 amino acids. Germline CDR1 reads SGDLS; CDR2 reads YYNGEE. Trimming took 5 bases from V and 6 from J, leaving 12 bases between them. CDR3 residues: CASRGPSGEQYF. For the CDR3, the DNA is TGTGCCAGCAGGGGGCCTTCGGGCGAGCAGTACTTC. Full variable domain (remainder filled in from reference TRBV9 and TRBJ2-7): DSGVTQTPKHLITATGQRVTLRCSPRSGDLSVYWYQQSLDQGLQFLIQYYNGEERAKGNILERFSAQQFPDLHSELNLSSLELGDSALYFCASRGPSGEQYFGPGTRLTVT.

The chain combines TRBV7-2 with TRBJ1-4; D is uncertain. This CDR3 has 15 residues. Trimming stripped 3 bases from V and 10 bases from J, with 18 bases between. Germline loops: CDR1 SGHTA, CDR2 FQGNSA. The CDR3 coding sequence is TGTGCCAGCAGCTTCCAGGCGGGCGCGGGCGGAAAACTGTTTTTT. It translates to CASSFQAGAGGKLFF.

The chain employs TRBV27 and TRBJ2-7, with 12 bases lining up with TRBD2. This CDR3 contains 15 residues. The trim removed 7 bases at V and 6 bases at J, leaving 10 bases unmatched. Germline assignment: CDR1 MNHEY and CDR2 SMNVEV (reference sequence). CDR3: CASTTLLAGGREQYF. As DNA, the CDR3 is TGTGCCAGCACCACCCTACTAGCGGGAGGTCGCGAGCAGTACTTC.

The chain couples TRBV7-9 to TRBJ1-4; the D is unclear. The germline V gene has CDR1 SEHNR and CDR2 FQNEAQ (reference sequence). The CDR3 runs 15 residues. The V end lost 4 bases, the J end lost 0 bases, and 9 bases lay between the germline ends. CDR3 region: CASSSPTATNEKLFF. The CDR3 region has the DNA TGTGCCAGCAGCTCCCCGACTGCAACTAATGAAAAACTGTTTTTT.

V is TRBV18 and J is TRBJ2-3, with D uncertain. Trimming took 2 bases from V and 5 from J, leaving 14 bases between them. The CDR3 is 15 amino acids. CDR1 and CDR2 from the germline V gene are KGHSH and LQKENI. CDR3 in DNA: TGTGCCAGCTCACCAGGCTCACTTCCAGGAGATACGCAGTATTTT. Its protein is CASSPGSLPGDTQYF.

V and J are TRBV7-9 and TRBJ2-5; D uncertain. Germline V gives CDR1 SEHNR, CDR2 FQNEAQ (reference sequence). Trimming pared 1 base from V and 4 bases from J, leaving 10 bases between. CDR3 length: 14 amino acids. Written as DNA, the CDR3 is TGTGCCAGCAGCTTAGTGTTGTCGGGAGAGACCCAGTACTTC. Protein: CASSLVLSGETQYF.

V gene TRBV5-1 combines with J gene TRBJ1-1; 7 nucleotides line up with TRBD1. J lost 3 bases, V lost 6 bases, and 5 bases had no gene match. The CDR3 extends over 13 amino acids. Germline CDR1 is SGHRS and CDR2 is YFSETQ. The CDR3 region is CASTRQGDTEAFF. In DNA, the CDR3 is TGCGCCAGCACCCGGCAGGGGGACACTGAAGCTTTCTTT.

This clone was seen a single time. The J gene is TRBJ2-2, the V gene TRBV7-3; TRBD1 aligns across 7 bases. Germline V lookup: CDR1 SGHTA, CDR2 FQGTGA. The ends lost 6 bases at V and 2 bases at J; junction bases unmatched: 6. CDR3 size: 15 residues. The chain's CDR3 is CASSQGGSNTGELFF. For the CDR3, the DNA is TGTGCCAGCAGTCAAGGGGGCTCTAACACCGGGGAGCTGTTTTTT. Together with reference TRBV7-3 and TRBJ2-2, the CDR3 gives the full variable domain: GAGVSQTPSNKVTEKGKYVELRCDPISGHTALYWYRQSLGQGPEFLIYFQGTGAADDSGLPNDRFFAVRPEGSVSTLKIQRTERGDSAVYLCASSQGGSNTGELFFGEGSRLTVL.

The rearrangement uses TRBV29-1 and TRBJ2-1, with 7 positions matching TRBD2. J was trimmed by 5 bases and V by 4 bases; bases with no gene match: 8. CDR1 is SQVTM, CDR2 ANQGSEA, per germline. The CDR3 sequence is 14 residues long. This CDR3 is CSVGASGANNEQFF. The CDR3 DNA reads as TGCAGCGTTGGTGCTAGCGGAGCTAACAATGAGCAGTTCTTC.

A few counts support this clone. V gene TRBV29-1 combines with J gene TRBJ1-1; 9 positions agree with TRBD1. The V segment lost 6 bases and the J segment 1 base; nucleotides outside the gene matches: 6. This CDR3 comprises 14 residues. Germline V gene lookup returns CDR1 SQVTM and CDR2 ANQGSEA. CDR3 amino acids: CSVGTGSRNTEAFF. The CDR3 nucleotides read TGCAGCGTGGGGACAGGGTCGAGGAACACTGAAGCTTTCTTT.

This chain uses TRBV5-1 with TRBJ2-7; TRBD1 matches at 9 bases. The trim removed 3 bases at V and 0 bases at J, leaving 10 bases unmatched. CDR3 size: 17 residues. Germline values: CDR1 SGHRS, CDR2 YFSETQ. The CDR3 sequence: CASSYTGQGPLSYEQYF. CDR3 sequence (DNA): TGCGCCAGCAGCTATACAGGACAGGGGCCTCTCTCCTACGAGCAGTACTTC.

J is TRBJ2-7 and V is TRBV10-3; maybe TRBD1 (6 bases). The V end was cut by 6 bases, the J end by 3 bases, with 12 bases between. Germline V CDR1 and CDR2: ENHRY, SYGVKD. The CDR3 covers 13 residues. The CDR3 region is CAIRSGQSYEQYF. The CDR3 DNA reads TGTGCCATCAGATCTGGACAGAGCTACGAGCAGTACTTC.

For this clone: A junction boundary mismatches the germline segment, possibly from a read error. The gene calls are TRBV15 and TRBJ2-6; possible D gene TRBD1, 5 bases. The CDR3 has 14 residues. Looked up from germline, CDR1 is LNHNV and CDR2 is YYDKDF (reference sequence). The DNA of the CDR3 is TGTGCCACCAGCCCGAGCTCTGGGGCCAACGTCCTGGCTTTC. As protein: CATSPSSGANVLAF.